A single sample gave rise to the 22 T cell receptor beta chains below, sequenced in a study of beta chain features in type 1 diabetes. Every bit of the isolated RNA underwent reverse transcription, so sequencing read expressed TCRB transcripts. Produced via immunoSEQ multiplex PCR; TCRdb's table is partial and in-frame only. The top ten hold approximately 0.65% of the sample, which has 130,000 or so clones, roughly 10% seen once. Specimen: central memory CD4+ T cells from blood. All receptors derive from a woman aged 40 to 55 in good health.

This clone was observed a handful of times. V gene TRBV7-2 combines with J gene TRBJ2-7; D is perhaps TRBD1 (6 bases). The CDR3 covers 15 residues. Trimming left V 5 bases short and J 0 bases short, with 14 bases between. CDR1 and CDR2 from the germline V gene are SGHTA and FQGNSA. CDR3 DNA sequence: TGTGCCAGCAGCCCGACCGGGACAACCTCCTACGAGCAGTACTTC. The encoded protein is CASSPTGTTSYEQYF.

This chain uses TRBV7-2 with TRBJ2-1, with 12 bases aligning to TRBD2. The CDR3 loop spans 16 amino acids. The germline gives CDR1 SGHTA, CDR2 FQGNSA. Trimming at V came to 5 bases and at J to 4 bases, leaving 6 bases not matched to a gene. The CDR3 DNA is TGTGCCAGCAGCGCCCTAGCGGGGGGGGTTTACAATGAGCAGTTCTTC. This gives the protein CASSALAGGVYNEQFF.

Concerning this clone: The CDR3 ends on some other residue instead of the conserved phenylalanine or tryptophan, so this is likely a read error. The DNA is omitted, as the CDR3 cannot be located on it reliably, and the CDR3 follows TCRdb's listing. The chain uses TRBV15 and TRBJ2-6; the D segment call TRBD1 is taken from the table without a DNA check. Germline CDR1 LNHNV, CDR2 YYDKDF (reference sequence). The CDR3 spans 13 amino acids, including both terminal residues. CDR3 region: CATSRRGSGTPPL.

The chain is built from TRBV2 and TRBJ1-5, with D tentatively TRBD1 (5 bases). The germline CDR1 and CDR2 sequences are SNHLY and FYNNEI. This CDR3 spans 14 amino acids. V lost 5 bases and J lost 2, with 10 bases in between. The CDR3 sequence is CASSMGHGNQPQHF. CDR3 DNA: TGTGCCAGCAGTATGGGGCATGGCAATCAGCCCCAGCATTTT.

This clone turned up a few times. The chain uses TRBV23-1 and TRBJ1-2; 8 bases fit TRBD1. TRBV23-1 is placed among ORFs of uncertain function. The CDR3 extends over 17 amino acids. V lost 7 bases and J lost 0; bases outside the gene matches: 13. The CDR3: CASTSKGQGLTNYGYTF. As DNA, the CDR3 is TGCGCCAGCACCTCTAAAGGACAGGGACTGACTAACTATGGCTACACCTTC.

There are a few counts of this clone. This chain uses TRBV27 with TRBJ1-2; 7 positions agree with TRBD1. The CDR3 is 16 amino acids. Germline trimming cut 3 bases from V and 0 bases from J; bases unmatched to any gene: 7. Germline CDR1 reads MNHEY; CDR2 reads SMNVEV (reference sequence). The CDR3 region is CASSFRAGGPNYGYTF. The CDR3 nucleotides are TGTGCCAGCAGTTTTAGGGCAGGGGGACCTAACTATGGCTACACCTTC.

In this sample, this clone turned up a few times. The genes are TRBV14 and TRBJ2-5; 9 bases fit TRBD1. CDR1 and CDR2 from the germline V gene are SGHDN and FVKESK. The CDR3 runs 16 residues. V lost 2 bases, J lost 7 bases, and 11 bases stayed unmatched. This chain's CDR3 is CASSQTGQGSSRTQYF. The DNA for the CDR3 is TGTGCCAGCAGCCAAACGGGACAGGGTAGTTCAAGGACCCAGTACTTC.

This clone appeared a few times. The J gene is TRBJ2-7, the V gene TRBV7-2, with D maybe TRBD1 (6 bases). CDR3 length: 13 residues. Germline V CDR1 and CDR2: SGHTA, FQGNSA. Between the trimmed V and J ends, which lost 6 bases and 3 bases, there was a span of 12 bases. The CDR3 protein is CASRRDKNYEQYF. As DNA, the CDR3 is TGTGCCAGCAGACGGGACAAAAACTACGAGCAGTACTTC.

In its sample, this clone ranks as medium-sized (0.01 to 0.1%). J is TRBJ1-1 and V is TRBV29-1, with 7 bases aligning to TRBD1. The CDR3 is made up of 13 amino acids. Germline V gene data show CDR1 as SQVTM and CDR2 as ANQGSEA. V lost 6 bases, J lost 7 bases, and 11 bases stayed unmatched. The CDR3 protein is CSVPPANRGEAFF. For the CDR3, the DNA is TGCAGCGTCCCCCCGGCGAACAGGGGTGAAGCTTTCTTT.

The chain is built from TRBV7-8 and TRBJ1-1; TRBD1 might be the D (6 bases). The V gene's germline CDR1 is SGHVS and CDR2 FQNEAQ. Trimming left V 5 bases short and J 11 bases short, with 15 bases between. The CDR3 sequence is 12 residues long. This CDR3 is CASSLIQGPAFF. The CDR3 nucleotides read TGTGCCAGCAGCCTCATACAGGGACCGGCTTTCTTT.

The rearrangement joins TRBV2 to TRBJ2-1, with 9 bases fitting TRBD2. Trimming took 2 bases from V and 3 from J; bases not matched to a gene: 2. This CDR3 has 15 residues. From germline, CDR1 is SNHLY and CDR2 FYNNEI. DNA of the CDR3: TGTGCCAGCAGTGAAACGCGGGGGGGCTACAATGAGCAGTTCTTC. The encoded protein is CASSETRGGYNEQFF.

The CDR3 loop is CAIAGTGNTEAFF. CDR3 DNA: TGTGCCATCGCCGGGACAGGGAACACTGAAGCTTTCTTT. This sequence joins TRBV10-3 and TRBJ1-1, with 8 bases lining up with TRBD1. The trim removed 8 bases at V and 1 base at J, leaving 3 bases unmatched. Germline CDR1 reads ENHRY; CDR2 reads SYGVKD. The CDR3 covers 13 residues.

A remark on this clone: The same CDR3 can be traced to other DNA sequences in this sample. The chain links TRBV11-2 to TRBJ2-7; D possibly corresponds to TRBD1 (6 bases). V gave up 5 bases and J gave up 1 base, with 12 bases separating them. The CDR3 has 14 residues. Germline lookup yields CDR1 SGHAT and CDR2 FQNNGV. The CDR3 coding sequence is TGTGCCAGCAGCCCCCCGGGACAATCCTACGAGCAGTACTTC. It specifies CASSPPGQSYEQYF. The complete variable domain, with remaining parts taken from reference TRBV11-2 and TRBJ2-7, reads EAGVAQSPRYKIIEKRQSVAFWCNPISGHATLYWYQQILGQGPKLLIQFQNNGVVDDSQLPKDRFSAERLKGVDSTLKIQPAKLEDSAVYLCASSPPGQSYEQYFGPGTRLTVT.

This clone was counted many times. The rearrangement links TRBV27 to TRBJ1-5; tentatively, D is TRBD1 (6 bases). The CDR3 loop spans 13 amino acids. CDR1 is MNHEY, CDR2 SMNVEV, per germline (reference sequence). Between the trimmed V and J ends, which lost 6 bases and 4 bases, there was a span of 10 bases. The CDR3 nucleotides read TGTGCCAGCAGATACAGGGAGAATCAGCCCCAGCATTTT. Protein product: CASRYRENQPQHF.

This clone was observed a handful of times. The V gene is TRBV6-5, the J gene TRBJ2-7, with 8 bases aligning to TRBD1. The V gene end was trimmed by 6 bases and the J gene end by 4 bases; junction bases not matched to a gene: 8. The CDR3 has 14 residues. CDR1 is MNHEY and CDR2 is SVGAGI in the germline V gene. The CDR3 DNA follows: TGTGCCAGCAGGGAAGGACAGGGCCTTTACGAGCAGTACTTC. The encoded protein is CASREGQGLYEQYF.

This clone turned up a few times. J is TRBJ1-1 and V is TRBV5-1, with a weak D call TRBD1 (6 bases). This CDR3 contains 14 residues. Germline V gives CDR1 SGHRS, CDR2 YFSETQ. Trimming stripped 4 bases from V and 1 base from J, with 11 bases between. The CDR3 region has the DNA TGCGCCAGCAGCCAACAGGGTCCGAACACTGAAGCTTTCTTT. Residues: CASSQQGPNTEAFF.

The sample holds a few counts of this clone. This chain links TRBV18 with TRBJ2-7, with 7 bases lining up with TRBD1. Per germline, CDR1 KGHSH and CDR2 LQKENI. The J segment lost 5 bases and the V segment lost 2 bases, leaving 0 bases of the junction unmatched. The CDR3 consists of 12 residues. This chain's CDR3 is CASSPGTDEQYF. In nucleotides, the CDR3 is TGTGCCAGCTCACCAGGGACAGACGAGCAGTACTTC. Based on the CDR3 plus reference TRBV18 and TRBJ2-7, the full variable domain is NAGVMQNPRHLVRRRGQEARLRCSPMKGHSHVYWYRQLPEEGLKFMVYLQKENIIDESGMPKERFSAEFPKEGPSILRIQQVVRGDSAAYFCASSPGTDEQYFGPGTRLTVT.

The chain carries TRBV19 and TRBJ2-1; no firm D call. The germline V and J ends were trimmed by 7 bases and 0 bases, with 10 bases remaining between them. This CDR3 has 14 amino acids. Germline lookup yields CDR1 LNHDA and CDR2 SQIVND (reference sequence). CDR3 loop: CASTLRSSYNEQFF. CDR3 sequence (DNA): TGTGCCAGTACCCTCCGTAGCTCCTACAATGAGCAGTTCTTC.

This clone was seen only a few times. The V and J genes are TRBV6-6 and TRBJ2-1; tentative D call: TRBD2 (7 bases). Trimming left V 6 bases short and J 9 bases short, with 21 bases between. The V gene's germline CDR1 is MNHNY and CDR2 SVGAGI (reference sequence). The CDR3 is 15 residues long. The CDR3 DNA follows: TGTGCCAGCAGCTGGGGGGGCGAAGGGTGGGGTGAGCAGTTCTTC. Encoded protein: CASSWGGEGWGEQFF.

This clone was recorded many times. The V call is TRBV5-1, the J call TRBJ2-6, with D possibly being TRBD1 (5 bases). Between the trimmed V and J ends, which lost 5 bases and 0 bases, there was a span of 9 bases. The CDR3 covers 15 residues. Per germline, CDR1 SGHRS and CDR2 YFSETQ. For the CDR3, the DNA is TGCGCCAGCAGTTCAGGGTCCTCTGGGGCCAACGTCCTGACTTTC. Translation: CASSSGSSGANVLTF.

V gene TRBV19 combines with J gene TRBJ2-5, with 10 bases matching TRBD2. V shed 3 bases, J shed 2 bases, and the junction held 6 bases outside the gene matches. Germline V gene data show CDR1 as LNHDA and CDR2 as SQIVND (reference sequence). The CDR3 length is 16 residues. The CDR3 sequence is CASSILASGGQETQYF. The CDR3 DNA reads TGTGCCAGTAGTATTCTGGCTAGCGGGGGACAAGAGACCCAGTACTTC.

This clone was detected a few times. This sequence joins TRBV6-6 and TRBJ2-7, with 9 bases fitting TRBD1. CDR1 and CDR2 (germline): MNHNY, SVGAGI (reference sequence). This CDR3 spans 15 amino acids. The junction had 6 bases not matched to a gene; V was cut back by 6 bases and J by 0 bases. DNA of the CDR3: TGTGCCAGCAGGGCCGGACAGGGGAGCTCCTACGAGCAGTACTTC. Translation: CASRAGQGSSYEQYF.